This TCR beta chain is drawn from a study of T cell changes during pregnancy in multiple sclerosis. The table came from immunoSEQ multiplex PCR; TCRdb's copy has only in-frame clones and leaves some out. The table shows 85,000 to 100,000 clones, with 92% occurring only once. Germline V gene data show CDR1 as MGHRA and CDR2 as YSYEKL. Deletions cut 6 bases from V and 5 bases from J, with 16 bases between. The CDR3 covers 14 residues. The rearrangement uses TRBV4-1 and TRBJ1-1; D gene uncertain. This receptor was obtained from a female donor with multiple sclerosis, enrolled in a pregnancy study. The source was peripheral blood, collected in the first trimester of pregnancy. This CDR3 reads CASRAGPRKTEAFF. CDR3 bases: TGCGCCAGCAGGGCAGGCCCCAGAAAGACTGAAGCTTTCTTT.